This T cell receptor (beta chain) was sequenced during a study of T cells in tuberculosis. General observations from the study: Active tuberculosis alpha repertoires lay closer to GMM-specific TCRs than controls'.

The repertoire was sequenced with immunoSEQ multiplex PCR; TCRdb's copy has only in-frame clones and lacks some. The sample shows 26,000 or so clones, around 87% of them seen only once. The CDR3 totals 13 residues. Germline CDR1 reads MNHNY; CDR2 reads SVGAGI (reference sequence). V lost 8 bases to trimming and J lost 4 bases, with 14 bases between them. Adolescents were screened for latent TB by skin test and IGRA. This clone was picked up a small number of times. Its antigen is as yet unknown. The TCR originated in a donor between 10 and 35 years old with latent tuberculosis or without tuberculosis infection. Sequencing used PBMCs. This rearrangement joins TRBV6-6 to TRBJ2-5; tentative D call: TRBD2 (5 bases). The CDR3, as DNA: TGTGCCAGCCAAGACCGGGAAACAGAGACCCAGTACTTC. Protein: CASQDRETETQYF.